This TCR beta chain was found in a study of T cell changes during pregnancy in multiple sclerosis. V was cut by 8 bases and J by 3 bases, with 13 bases left in between. The CDR3 is made up of 13 amino acids. Looked up from germline, CDR1 is LGHNA and CDR2 is YSLEER. Only in-frame clones appear in the TCRdb table, and some are missing; sequencing was by immunoSEQ multiplex PCR. This table holds approximately 17,000 clones, around four fifths found once. The sequence was obtained from a female donor in good health, enrolled as a control in a pregnancy study. The chain has TRBV4-3 and TRBJ1-1; no clear D gene. The material sequenced was CD8+ T cells from peripheral blood mononuclear cells, taken in the second trimester of pregnancy. The CDR3 protein is CASGVYGDTEAFF. The CDR3 nucleotides are TGCGCCAGCGGTGTATACGGGGACACTGAAGCTTTCTTT.